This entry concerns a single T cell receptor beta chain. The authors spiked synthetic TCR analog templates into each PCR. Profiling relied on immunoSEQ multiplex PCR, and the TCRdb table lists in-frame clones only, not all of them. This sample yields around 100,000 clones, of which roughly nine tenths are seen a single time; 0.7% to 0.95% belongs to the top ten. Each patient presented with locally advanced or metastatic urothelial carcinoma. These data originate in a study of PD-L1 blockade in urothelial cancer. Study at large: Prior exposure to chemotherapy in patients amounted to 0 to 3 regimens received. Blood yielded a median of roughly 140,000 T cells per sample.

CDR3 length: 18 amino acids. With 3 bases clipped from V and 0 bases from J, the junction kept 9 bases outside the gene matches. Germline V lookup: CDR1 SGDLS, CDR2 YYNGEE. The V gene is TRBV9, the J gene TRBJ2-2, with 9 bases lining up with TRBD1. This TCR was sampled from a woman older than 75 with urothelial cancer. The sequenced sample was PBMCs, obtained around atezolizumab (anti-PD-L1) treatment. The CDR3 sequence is CASSALRGTGTNTGELFF. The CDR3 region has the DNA TGTGCCAGCAGCGCTCTCCGAGGGACAGGGACGAACACCGGGGAGCTGTTTTTT.